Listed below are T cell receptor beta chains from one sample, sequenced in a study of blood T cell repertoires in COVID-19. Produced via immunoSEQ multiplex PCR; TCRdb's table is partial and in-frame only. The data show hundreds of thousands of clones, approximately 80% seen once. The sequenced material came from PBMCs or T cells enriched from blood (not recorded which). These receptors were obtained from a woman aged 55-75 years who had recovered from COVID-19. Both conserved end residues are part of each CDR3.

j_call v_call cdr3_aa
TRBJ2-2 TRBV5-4 CASSLALTGFSGELFF
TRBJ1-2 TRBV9 CASSTRASLGLGYTF
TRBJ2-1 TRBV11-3 CASSSLGGTGGKQFF
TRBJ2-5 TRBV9 CASSSQGLLGETQYF
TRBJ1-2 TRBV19 CASSIVDFYGYTF
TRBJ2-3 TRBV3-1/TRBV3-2 CASSISAGTQRYF
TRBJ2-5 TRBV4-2 CASSQEGSGGPLQTQYF
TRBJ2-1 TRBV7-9 CASSRERGGRGEQFF
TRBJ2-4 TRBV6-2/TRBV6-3 CASSYSGRGSIQYF
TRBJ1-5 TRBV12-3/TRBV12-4 CASSLAADTQHF
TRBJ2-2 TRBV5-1 CASSLSAGEVGELFF
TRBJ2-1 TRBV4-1 CASSQRRPGLATEQFF
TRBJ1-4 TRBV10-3 CAISERTVVTNEKLFF
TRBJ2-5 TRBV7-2 CASSLGVRGGKGETQYF
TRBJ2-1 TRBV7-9 CASSLVAYEQFF
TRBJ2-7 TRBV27 CASSPIGTGGREQYF
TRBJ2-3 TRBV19 CARLVTGQGASTDTQYF
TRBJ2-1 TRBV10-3 CAVTNEARGPYNEQFF
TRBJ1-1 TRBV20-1 CSAEEDTEAFF
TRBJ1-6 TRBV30 CAWSVAGYNHNSPLHF
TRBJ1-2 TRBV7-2 CASSLVGTGVGGYTF
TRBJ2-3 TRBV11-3 CASSIGTSRYTDTQYF
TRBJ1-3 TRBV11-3 CASSSTAGGNTIYF
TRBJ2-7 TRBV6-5 CASRSQGWEQYF
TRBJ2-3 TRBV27 CASMRLGAQDTQYF
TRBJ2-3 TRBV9 CASSVAGRGTDTQYF
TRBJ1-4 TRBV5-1 CASSLAGGEKLFF
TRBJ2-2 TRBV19 CASSSPLRTGVKTGELFF
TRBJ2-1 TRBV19 CASSQGLAGAPGSYNEQFF
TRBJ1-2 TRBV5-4 CASSLGISGGYGYTF
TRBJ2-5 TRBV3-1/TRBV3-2 CASTSPGEIGTQYF
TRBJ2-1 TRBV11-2 CASSVTSVYNEQFF
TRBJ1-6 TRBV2 CASMNSLSSYNSPLHF
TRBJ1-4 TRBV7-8 CASSPLLIGPGGEKLFF
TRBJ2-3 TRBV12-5 CASGLRRLAGVTDTQYF
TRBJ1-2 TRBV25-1 CASSEYNGGYGYTF
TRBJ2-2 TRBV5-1 CASTKREGDTGELFF
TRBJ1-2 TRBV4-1 CASSPGTGANYGYTF
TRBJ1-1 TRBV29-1 CSVVGGGITEAFF
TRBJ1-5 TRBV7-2 CASSLSAGANQPQHF
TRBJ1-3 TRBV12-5 CASEESGKKNTIYF
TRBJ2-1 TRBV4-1 CASSQGLAGGRHNEQFF
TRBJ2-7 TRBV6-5 CASSSVQGGDEQYF
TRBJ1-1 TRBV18 CASSPLGGSREDTEAFF
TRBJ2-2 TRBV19 CASSIERPGELFF
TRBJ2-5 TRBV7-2 CASSSQGLEETQYF
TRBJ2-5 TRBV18 CASSSGTGAQETQYF
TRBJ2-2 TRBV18 CASSPSGTGELFF